In this sample, the clone carrying this T cell receptor beta chain turned up many times. The antigen remains unidentified. One entry per CDR3 protein, called by TCRdb with MiXCR from the 5' RACE reads. The table shows tens of thousands of distinct CDR3 sequences, with roughly 7% occurring only once. This sample was taken from a study of spatial heterogeneity in lung cancer. Study summary: Raw sequencing reads included, on average, more than 8.5 appearances of each unique TCR and UMI combination. Study-level results: Expanded tumor TCRs that were ubiquitous appeared in blood more at resection than follow-up.

Time point reported: sample taken at primary tumor resection. Tumor, nontumor lung or frozen PBMC supplied whole RNA, sequenced without sorting. The donor population consisted of approximately 70 patients with untreated, early-stage non-small cell lung cancer. The CDR3 length is 14 residues. The V gene's germline CDR1 is DFQATT and CDR2 SNEGSKA (reference sequence). The ends were cut back, 2 bases at V and 3 bases at J, with 13 bases in the middle. The chain recombines TRBV20-1 with TRBJ1-1, with D uncertain. Sequenced material: PBMCs, taken at surgery. This receptor was identified in a female donor with early-stage non-small cell lung cancer. The CDR3 here is CSARTAYGDTEAFF. The CDR3 nucleotides are TGCAGTGCTAGAACAGCCTATGGGGACACTGAAGCTTTCTTT.